This T cell receptor beta chain was retrieved from a study of cytomegalovirus exposure and HLA in healthy donors. This clone was seen only once. With 60 Vbeta and 13 Jbeta primers, the PCR was carried out. Method: immunoSEQ multiplex PCR; TCRdb's copy keeps in-frame clones and lacks some. The table has approximately 140,000 clones, 55% to 70% seen once. CDR3 length equals 17 residues. The junction had 11 bases not matched to a gene; V was cut back by 5 bases and J by 5 bases. The germline CDR1 and CDR2 sequences are SEHNR and FQNEAQ (reference sequence). The sequence derives from a woman aged 55-70 years in good health and CMV-seropositive. The sequencing sample was made of PBMCs. This chain uses TRBV7-9 with TRBJ2-5; 13 nucleotides align to TRBD2. The CDR3 region has the DNA TGTGCCAGCAGCGTAACACTAGCGGGAGGGCCGGGGGAGACCCAGTACTTC. Translated: CASSVTLAGGPGETQYF.